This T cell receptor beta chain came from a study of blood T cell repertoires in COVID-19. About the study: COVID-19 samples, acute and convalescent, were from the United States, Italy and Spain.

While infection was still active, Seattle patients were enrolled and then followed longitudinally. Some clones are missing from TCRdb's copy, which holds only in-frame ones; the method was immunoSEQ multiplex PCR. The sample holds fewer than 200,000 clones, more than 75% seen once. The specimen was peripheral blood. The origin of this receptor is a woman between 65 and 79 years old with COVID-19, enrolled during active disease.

Here the CDR3 reads CSASQGQQIIYGYTF. The DNA of the CDR3 is TGCAGTGCTAGTCAGGGACAGCAAATAATCTATGGCTACACCTTC. The gene calls are TRBV20-1 and TRBJ1-2; 7 positions match TRBD1. With V trimmed by 3 bases and J by 4 bases, 11 bases remained unmatched. Per the germline V gene, CDR1 is DFQATT and CDR2 is SNEGSKA (reference sequence). The CDR3 consists of 15 residues.